One T cell receptor beta chain is described in this entry. Its antigen is not identified. These data belong to a study of a mutant IDH1 vaccine in newly diagnosed glioma. Study information: Onset of vaccination occurred 4-6 weeks following radiotherapy alone, or with temozolomide cycles.

Profiling relied on immunoSEQ multiplex PCR, and the TCRdb table lists in-frame clones only, not all of them. Altogether around 94,000 clones are present, roughly 86% being singletons, with the ten largest covering approximately 0.8%. Specified time point: week 47, end of study. A 20-mer mutant IDH1 peptide at 300 ug was injected subcutaneously with topical imiquimod. New astrocytomas of WHO grade 3 or 4 that were IDH1-mutant and ATRX-lost were found in the donors. V was clipped by 6 bases and J by 3 bases, with 8 bases between them. The CDR3 extends over 12 amino acids. The V gene's germline CDR1 is SNHLY and CDR2 FYNNEI.

The chain combines TRBV2 with TRBJ1-1; possible D gene TRBD1, 5 bases. The sequence was collected from a woman aged 45-60 years with glioma. The sequenced sample was PBMCs, obtained from a glioma patient whose treatment included an IDH1 peptide vaccine. CDR3 DNA sequence: TGTGCCAGCAGGGGGGAAGACACTGAAGCTTTCTTT. Translation: CASRGEDTEAFF.